This T cell receptor beta chain was retrieved from a study of OX40 agonist ivuxolimab in advanced cancers. Findings and caveats of the study: Fewer expanded clones were found on average in CD4+ than in CD8+ T cells.

The method was immunoSEQ multiplex PCR; TCRdb's version includes in-frame clones alone and lacks a portion of them. Of around 100,000 clones listed, over 75% are singletons. About this clone itself: Its antigen is unidentified.

V shed 4 bases and J shed 7 bases, with 19 bases lying between them. Germline CDR1 and CDR2: SGHAT and FQNNGV. The CDR3 sequence is 15 residues long. The V and J genes are TRBV11-2 and TRBJ1-2; D may be TRBD1 (6 bases). The material was CD4+ or CD8+ T cells sorted from blood, obtained in a trial of the OX40 agonist ivuxolimab. The clonotype comes from an adult with an advanced solid tumor such as melanoma, head and neck, liver or kidney cancer. The CDR3 sequence: CASSSLKQGTTGYTF. CDR3 DNA sequence: TGTGCCAGCAGCTCATTAAAACAGGGAACAACTGGCTACACCTTC.